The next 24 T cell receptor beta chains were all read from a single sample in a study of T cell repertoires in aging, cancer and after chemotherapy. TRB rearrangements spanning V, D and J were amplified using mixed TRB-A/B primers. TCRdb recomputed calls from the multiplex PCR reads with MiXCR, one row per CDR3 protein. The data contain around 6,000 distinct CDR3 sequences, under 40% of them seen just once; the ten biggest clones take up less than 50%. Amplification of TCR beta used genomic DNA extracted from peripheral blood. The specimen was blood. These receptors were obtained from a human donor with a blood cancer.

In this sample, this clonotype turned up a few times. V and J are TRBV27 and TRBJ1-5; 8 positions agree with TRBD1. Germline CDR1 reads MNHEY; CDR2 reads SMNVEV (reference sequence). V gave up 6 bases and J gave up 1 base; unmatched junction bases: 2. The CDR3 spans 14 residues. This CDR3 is CASRTGGSNQPQHF. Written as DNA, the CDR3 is TGTGCCAGCAGAACAGGGGGGAGCAATCAGCCCCAGCATTTT.

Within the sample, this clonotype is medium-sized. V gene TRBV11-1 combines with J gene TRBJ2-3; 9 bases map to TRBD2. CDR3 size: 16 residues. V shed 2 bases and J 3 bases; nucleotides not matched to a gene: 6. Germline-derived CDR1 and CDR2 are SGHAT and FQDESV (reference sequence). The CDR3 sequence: CASSLLAGAETDTQYF. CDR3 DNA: TGTGCCAGCAGCTTATTAGCGGGAGCGGAGACAGATACGCAGTATTTT.

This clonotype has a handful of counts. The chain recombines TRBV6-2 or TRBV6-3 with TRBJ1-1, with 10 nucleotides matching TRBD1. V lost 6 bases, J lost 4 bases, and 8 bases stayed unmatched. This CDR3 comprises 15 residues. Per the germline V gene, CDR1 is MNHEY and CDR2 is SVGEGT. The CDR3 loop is CASRDRGTAGTEAFF. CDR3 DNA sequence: TGTGCCAGCAGGGACAGGGGGACAGCGGGCACTGAAGCTTTCTTT.

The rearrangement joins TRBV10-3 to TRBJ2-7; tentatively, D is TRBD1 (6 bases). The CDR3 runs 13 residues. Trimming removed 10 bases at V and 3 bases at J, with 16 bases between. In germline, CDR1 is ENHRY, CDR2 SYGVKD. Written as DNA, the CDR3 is TGTGCCAGCAACAGGGCCCTCCTCTACGAGCAGTACTTC. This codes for CASNRALLYEQYF.

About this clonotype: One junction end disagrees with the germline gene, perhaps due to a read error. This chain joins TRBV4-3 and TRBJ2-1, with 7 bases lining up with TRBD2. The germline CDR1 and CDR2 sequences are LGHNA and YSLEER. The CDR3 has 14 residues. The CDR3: CASSLPGGLNEQFF. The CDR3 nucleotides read TGTGCCAGCAGCCTCCCGGGAGGCCTCAATGAGCAGTTCTTC.

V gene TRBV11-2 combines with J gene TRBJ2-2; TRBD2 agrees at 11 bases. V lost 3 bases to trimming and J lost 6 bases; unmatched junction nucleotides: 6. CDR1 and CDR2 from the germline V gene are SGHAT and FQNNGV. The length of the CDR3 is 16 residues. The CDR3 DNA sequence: TGTGCCAGCAGCTTCCTAGCGGGAGGCGTTTCCGGGGAGCTGTTTTTT. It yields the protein CASSFLAGGVSGELFF.

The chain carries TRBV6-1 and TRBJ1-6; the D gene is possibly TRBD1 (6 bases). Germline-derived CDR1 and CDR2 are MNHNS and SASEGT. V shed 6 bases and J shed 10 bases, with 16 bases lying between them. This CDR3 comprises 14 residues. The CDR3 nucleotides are TGTGCCAGCAGAGACCCCGGACAGCAATCACCCCTCCACTTT. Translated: CASRDPGQQSPLHF.

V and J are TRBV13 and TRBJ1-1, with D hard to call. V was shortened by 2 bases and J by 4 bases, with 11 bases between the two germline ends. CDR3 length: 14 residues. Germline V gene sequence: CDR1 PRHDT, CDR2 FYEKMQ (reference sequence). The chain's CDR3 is CASSLSGEFTEAFF. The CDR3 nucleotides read TGTGCCAGCAGCTTATCCGGGGAGTTCACTGAAGCTTTCTTT. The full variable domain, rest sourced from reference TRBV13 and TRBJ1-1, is AAGVIQSPRHLIKEKRETATLKCYPIPRHDTVYWYQQGPGQDPQFLISFYEKMQSDKGSIPDRFSAQQFSDYHSELNMSSLELGDSALYFCASSLSGEFTEAFFGQGTRLTVV.

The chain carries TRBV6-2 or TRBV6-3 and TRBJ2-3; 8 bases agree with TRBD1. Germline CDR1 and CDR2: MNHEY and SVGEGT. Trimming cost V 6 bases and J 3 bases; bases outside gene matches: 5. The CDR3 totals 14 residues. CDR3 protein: CASSDGQGTDTQYF. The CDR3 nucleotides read TGTGCCAGCAGCGATGGACAGGGAACAGATACGCAGTATTTT.

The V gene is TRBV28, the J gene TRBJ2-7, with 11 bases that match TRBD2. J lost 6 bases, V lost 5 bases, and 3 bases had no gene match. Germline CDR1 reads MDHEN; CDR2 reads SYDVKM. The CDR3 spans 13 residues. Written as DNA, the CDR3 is TGTGCCAGCAGTACTAGCGGGAGTAGCGAGCAGTACTTC. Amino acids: CASSTSGSSEQYF. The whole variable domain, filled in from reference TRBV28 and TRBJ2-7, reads DVKVTQSSRYLVKRTGEKVFLECVQDMDHENMFWYRQDPGLGLRLIYFSYDVKMKEKGDIPEGYSVSREKKERFSLILESASTNQTSMYLCASSTSGSSEQYFGPGTRLTVT.

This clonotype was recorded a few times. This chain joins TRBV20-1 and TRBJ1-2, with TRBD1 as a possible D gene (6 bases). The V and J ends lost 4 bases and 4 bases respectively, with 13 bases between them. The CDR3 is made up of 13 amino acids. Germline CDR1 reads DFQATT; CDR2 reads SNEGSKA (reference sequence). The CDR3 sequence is CSATLDSVYGYTF. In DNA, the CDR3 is TGCAGTGCTACCCTGGACAGCGTCTATGGCTACACCTTC.

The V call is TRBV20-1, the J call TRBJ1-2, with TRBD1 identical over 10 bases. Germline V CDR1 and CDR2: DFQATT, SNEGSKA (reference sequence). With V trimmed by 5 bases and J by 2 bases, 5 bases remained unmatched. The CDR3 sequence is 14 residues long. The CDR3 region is CSAVTGQGNYGYTF. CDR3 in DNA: TGCAGTGCTGTAACGGGACAGGGGAACTATGGCTACACCTTC.

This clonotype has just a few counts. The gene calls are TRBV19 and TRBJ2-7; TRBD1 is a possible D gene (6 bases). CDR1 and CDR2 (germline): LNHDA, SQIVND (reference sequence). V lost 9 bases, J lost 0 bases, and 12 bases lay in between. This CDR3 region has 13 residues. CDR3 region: CASSGQISYEQYF. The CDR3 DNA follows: TGTGCCAGCTCGGGACAAATCTCCTACGAGCAGTACTTC.

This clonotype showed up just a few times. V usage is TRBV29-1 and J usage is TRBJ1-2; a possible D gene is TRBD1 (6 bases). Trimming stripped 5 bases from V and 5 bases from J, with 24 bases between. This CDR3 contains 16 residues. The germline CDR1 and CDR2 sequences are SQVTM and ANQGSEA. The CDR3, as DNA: TGCAGCGTTCAAACCCCCCCCACCAGGGGAGGGTATGGCTACACCTTC. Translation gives CSVQTPPTRGGYGYTF.

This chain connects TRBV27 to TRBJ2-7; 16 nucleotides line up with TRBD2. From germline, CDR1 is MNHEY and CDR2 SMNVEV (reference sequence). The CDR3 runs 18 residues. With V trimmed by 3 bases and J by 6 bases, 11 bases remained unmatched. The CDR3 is CASSFSGLAGGLRSEQYF. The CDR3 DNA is TGTGCCAGCAGTTTTTCGGGACTAGCGGGAGGGCTCCGTTCCGAGCAGTACTTC.

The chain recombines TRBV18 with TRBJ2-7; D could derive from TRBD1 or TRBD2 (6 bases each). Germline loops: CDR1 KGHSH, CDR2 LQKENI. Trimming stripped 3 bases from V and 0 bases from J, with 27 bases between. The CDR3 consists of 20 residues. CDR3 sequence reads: CASSPFSRGQGRVHSYEQYF. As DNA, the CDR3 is TGTGCCAGCTCACCTTTCTCGCGGGGCCAGGGGCGGGTCCACTCCTACGAGCAGTACTTC.

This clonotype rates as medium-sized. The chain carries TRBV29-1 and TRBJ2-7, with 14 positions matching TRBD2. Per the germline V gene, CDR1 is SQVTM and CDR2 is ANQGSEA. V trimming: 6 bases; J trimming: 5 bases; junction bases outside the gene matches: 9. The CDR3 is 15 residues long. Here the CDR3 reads CSVSGTSGSVHEQYF. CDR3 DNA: TGCAGCGTAAGCGGGACTAGCGGGAGTGTCCACGAGCAGTACTTC.

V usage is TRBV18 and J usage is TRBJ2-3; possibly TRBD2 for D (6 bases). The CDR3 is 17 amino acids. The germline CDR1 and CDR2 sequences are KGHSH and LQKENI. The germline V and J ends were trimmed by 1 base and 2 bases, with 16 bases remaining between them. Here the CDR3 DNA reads TGTGCCAGCTCACCACTTAGCGGACCCCTCAACACAGATACGCAGTATTTT. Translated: CASSPLSGPLNTDTQYF.

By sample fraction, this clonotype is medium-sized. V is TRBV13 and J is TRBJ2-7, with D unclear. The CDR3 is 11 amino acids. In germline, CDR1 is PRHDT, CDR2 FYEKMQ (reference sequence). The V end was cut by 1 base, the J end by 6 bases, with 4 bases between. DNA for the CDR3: TGTGCCAGCAGCTTAGTGGGCGAGCAGTACTTC. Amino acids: CASSLVGEQYF.

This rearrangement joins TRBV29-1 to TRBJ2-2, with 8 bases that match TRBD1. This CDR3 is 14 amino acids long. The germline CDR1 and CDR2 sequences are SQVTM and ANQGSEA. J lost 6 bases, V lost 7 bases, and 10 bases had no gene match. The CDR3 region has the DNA TGCAGCGCCCAGACGGACAGGGACGCCGGGGAGCTGTTTTTT. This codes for CSAQTDRDAGELFF.

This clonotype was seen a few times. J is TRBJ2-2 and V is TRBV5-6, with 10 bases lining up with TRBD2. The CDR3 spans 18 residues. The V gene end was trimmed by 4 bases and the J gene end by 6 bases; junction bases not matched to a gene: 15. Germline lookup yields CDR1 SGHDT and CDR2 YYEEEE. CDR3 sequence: CASSIGLAAFEQAGELFF. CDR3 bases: TGTGCCAGCAGCATAGGACTAGCGGCCTTCGAACAAGCCGGGGAGCTGTTTTTT.

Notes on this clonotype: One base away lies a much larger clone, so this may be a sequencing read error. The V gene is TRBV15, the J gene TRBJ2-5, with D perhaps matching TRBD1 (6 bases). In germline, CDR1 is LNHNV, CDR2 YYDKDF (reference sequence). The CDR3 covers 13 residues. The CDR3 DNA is TGTACCACCAGCAGGGGAACTCAAGAGACCCAGTACTTC. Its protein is CTTSRGTQETQYF.

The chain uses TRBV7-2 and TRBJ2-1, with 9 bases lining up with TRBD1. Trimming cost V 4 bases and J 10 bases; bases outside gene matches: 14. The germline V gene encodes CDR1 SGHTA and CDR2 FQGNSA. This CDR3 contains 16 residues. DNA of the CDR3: TGTGCCAGCAGCTCAGGACACCGGGACAGGGTTCGGGAGCAGTTCTTC. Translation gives CASSSGHRDRVREQFF.

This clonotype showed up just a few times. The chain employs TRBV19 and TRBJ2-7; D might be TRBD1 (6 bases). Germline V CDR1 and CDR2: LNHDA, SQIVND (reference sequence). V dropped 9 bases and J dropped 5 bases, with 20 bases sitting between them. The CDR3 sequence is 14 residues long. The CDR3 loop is CASSSEGYRDEQYF. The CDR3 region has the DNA TGTGCCAGCAGCTCCGAAGGTTACAGGGACGAGCAGTACTTC. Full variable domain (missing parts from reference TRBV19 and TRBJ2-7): DGGITQSPKYLFRKEGQNVTLSCEQNLNHDAMYWYRQDPGQGLRLIYYSQIVNDFQKGDIAEGYSVSREKKESFPLTVTSAQKNPTAFYLCASSSEGYRDEQYFGPGTRLTVT.